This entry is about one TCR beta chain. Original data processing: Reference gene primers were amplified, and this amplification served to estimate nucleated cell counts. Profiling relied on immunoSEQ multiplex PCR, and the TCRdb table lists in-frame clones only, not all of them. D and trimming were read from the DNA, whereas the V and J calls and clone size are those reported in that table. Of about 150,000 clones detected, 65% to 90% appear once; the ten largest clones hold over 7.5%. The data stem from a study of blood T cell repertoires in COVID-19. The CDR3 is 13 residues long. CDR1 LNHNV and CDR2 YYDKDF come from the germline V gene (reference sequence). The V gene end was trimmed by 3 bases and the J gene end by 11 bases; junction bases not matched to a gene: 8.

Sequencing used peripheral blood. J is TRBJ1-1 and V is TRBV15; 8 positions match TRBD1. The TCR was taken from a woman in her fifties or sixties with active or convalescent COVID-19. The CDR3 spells CATSRGQELMAFF. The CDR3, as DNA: TGTGCCACCAGCAGGGGACAGGAGCTTATGGCTTTCTTT.